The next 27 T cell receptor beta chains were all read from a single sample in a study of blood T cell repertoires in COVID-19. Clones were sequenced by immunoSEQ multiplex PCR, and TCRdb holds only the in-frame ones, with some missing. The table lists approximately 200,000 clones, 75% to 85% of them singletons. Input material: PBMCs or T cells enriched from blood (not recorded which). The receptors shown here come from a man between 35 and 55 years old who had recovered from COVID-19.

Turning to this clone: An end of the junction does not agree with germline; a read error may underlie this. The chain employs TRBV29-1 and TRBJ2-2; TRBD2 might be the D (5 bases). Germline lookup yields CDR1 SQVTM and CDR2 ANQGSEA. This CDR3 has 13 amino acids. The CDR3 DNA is TGCAGCGTTGTAATCGGGAACCCCGGGGAGCTGTTTTTT. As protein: CSVVIGNPGELFF.

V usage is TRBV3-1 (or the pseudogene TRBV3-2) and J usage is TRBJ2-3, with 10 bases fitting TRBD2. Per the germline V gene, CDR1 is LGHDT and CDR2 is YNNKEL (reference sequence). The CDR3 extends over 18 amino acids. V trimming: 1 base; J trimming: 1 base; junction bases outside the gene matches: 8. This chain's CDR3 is CASSQVWQREGGTDTQYF. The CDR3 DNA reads TGTGCCAGCAGCCAAGTTTGGCAGCGGGAGGGGGGCACAGATACGCAGTATTTT.

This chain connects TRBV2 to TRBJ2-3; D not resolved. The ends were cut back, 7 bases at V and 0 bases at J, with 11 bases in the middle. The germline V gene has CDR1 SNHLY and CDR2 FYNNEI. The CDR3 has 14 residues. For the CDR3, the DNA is TGTGCCAGCATAAATAGCCTTAGCACAGATACGCAGTATTTT. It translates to CASINSLSTDTQYF.

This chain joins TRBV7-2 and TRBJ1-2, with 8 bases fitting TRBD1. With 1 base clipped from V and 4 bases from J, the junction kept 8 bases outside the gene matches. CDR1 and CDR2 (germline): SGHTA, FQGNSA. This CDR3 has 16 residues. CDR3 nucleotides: TGTGCCAGCAGCTTAGACGGGGGACAGGCCATCTATGGCTACACCTTC. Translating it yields CASSLDGGQAIYGYTF.

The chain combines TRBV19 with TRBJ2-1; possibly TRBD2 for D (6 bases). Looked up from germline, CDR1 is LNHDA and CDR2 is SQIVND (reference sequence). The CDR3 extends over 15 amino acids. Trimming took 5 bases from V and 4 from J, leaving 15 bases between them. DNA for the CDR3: TGTGCCAGTAGTTTCCTGACTAGACGGTACAATGAGCAGTTCTTC. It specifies CASSFLTRRYNEQFF.

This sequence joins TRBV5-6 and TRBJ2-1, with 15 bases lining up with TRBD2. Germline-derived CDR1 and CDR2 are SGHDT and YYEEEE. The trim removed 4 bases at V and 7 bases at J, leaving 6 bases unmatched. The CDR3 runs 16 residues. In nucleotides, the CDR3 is TGTGCCAGCAGCCCACGGACTAGCGGGAGGGCGAATGAGCAGTTCTTC. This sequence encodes CASSPRTSGRANEQFF.

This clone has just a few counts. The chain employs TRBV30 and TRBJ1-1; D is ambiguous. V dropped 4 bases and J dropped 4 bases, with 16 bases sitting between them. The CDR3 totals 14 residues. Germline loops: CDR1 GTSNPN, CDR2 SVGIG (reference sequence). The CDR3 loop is CAWTNYLRGTEAFF. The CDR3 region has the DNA TGTGCCTGGACGAATTACCTCCGGGGCACTGAAGCTTTCTTT.

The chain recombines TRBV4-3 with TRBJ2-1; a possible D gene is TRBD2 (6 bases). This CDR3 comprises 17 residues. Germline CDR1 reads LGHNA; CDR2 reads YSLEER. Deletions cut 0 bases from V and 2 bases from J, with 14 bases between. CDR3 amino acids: CASSQEITGATYNEQFF. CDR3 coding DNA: TGCGCCAGCAGCCAAGAAATAACGGGAGCGACCTACAATGAGCAGTTCTTC.

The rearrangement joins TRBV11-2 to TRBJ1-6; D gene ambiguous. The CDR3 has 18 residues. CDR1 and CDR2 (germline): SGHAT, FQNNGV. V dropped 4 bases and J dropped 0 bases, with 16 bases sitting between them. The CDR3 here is CASSYTEKPSSYNSPLHF. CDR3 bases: TGTGCCAGCAGCTATACCGAGAAGCCGAGCTCCTATAATTCACCCCTCCACTTT.

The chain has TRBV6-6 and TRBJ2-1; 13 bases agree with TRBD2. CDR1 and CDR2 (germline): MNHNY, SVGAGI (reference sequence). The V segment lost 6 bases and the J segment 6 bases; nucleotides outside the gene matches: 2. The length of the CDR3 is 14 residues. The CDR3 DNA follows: TGTGCCAGCAGCAGACTAGCGGGAGGCAATGAGCAGTTCTTC. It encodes CASSRLAGGNEQFF.

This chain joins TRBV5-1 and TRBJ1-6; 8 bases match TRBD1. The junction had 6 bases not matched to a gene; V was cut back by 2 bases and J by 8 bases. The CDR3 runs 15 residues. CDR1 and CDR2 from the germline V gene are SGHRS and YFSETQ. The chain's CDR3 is CASSFGTGRDSPLHF. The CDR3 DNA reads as TGCGCCAGCAGCTTCGGGACAGGTAGAGATTCACCCCTCCACTTT.

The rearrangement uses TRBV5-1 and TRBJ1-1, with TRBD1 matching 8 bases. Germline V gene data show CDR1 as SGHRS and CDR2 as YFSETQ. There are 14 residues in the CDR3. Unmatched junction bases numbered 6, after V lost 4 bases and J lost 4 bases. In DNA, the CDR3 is TGCGCCAGCAGCGACAGGGGAGGGTCCACTGAAGCTTTCTTT. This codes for CASSDRGGSTEAFF.

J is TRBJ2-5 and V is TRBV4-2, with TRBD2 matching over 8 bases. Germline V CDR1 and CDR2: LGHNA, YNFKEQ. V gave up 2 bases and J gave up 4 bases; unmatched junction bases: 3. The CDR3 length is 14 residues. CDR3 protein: CASSQPGGGETQYF. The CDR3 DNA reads TGTGCCAGCAGCCAACCGGGGGGGGGAGAGACCCAGTACTTC.

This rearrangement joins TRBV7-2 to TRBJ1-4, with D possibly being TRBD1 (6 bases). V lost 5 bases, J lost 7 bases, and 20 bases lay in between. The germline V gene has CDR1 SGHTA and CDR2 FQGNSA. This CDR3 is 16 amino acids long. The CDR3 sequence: CASSPRRGGVSEKLFF. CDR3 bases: TGTGCCAGCAGCCCAAGACGGGGGGGCGTAAGTGAAAAACTGTTTTTT.

The CDR3 bases are TGTGCCAGCAGCTTGGAGGGACAGTTGCCCCAGCATTTT. Amino acids: CASSLEGQLPQHF. The chain recombines TRBV5-5 with TRBJ1-5; 7 bases fit TRBD1. Trimming took 0 bases from V and 9 from J; bases not matched to a gene: 3. In germline, CDR1 is SGHKS, CDR2 YYEKEE (reference sequence). The CDR3 length is 13 residues.

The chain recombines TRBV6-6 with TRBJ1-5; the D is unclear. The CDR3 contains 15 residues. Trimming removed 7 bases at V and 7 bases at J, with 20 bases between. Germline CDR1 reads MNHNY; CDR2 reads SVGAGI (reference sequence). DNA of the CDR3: TGTGCCAGCATTTCCGGGTCGGTCCTAAACCAGCCCCAGCATTTT. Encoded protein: CASISGSVLNQPQHF.

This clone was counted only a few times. The CDR3 DNA reads as TGTGCCAGCAGTTTATCCCCCACGGGGGGCAACACCTTC. Protein product: CASSLSPTGGNTF. The chain carries TRBV28 and TRBJ1-2; weak D call: TRBD1 (6 bases). The CDR3 is 13 residues long. Trimming took 1 base from V and 12 from J, leaving 15 bases between them. Per germline, CDR1 MDHEN and CDR2 SYDVKM.

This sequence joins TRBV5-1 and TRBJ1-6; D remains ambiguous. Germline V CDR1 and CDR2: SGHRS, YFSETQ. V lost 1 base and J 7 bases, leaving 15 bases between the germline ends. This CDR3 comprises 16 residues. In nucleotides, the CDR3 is TGCGCCAGCAGCTTGTCAGCGGCCGTCAGGAATTCACCCCTCCACTTT. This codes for CASSLSAAVRNSPLHF.

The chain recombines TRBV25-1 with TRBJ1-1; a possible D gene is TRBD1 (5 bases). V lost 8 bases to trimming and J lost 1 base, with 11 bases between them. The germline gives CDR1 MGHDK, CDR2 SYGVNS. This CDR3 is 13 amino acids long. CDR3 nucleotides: TGTGCCAGCCAGACAGCTTGGAACACTGAAGCTTTCTTT. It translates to CASQTAWNTEAFF.

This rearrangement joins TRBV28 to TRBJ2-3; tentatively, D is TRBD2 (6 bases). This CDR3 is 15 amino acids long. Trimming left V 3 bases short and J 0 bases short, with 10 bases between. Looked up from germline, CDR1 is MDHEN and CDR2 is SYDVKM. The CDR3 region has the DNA TGTGCCAGCAGTTTTGCGGGGTCTAGCACAGATACGCAGTATTTT. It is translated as CASSFAGSSTDTQYF. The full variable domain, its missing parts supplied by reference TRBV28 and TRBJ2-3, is DVKVTQSSRYLVKRTGEKVFLECVQDMDHENMFWYRQDPGLGLRLIYFSYDVKMKEKGDIPEGYSVSREKKERFSLILESASTNQTSMYLCASSFAGSSTDTQYFGPGTRLTVL.

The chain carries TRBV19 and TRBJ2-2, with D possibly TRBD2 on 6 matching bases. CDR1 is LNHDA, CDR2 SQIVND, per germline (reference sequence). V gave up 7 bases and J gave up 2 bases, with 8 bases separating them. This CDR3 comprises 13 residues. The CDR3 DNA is TGTGCCAGTATCGGGACTAACACCGGGGAGCTGTTTTTT. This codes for CASIGTNTGELFF.

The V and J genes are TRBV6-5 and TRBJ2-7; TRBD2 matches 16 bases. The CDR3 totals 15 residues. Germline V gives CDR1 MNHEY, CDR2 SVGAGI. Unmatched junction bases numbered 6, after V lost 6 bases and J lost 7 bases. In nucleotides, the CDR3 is TGTGCCAGCAGGGGACTAGCGGGAGGGCCGGGTGAGCAGTACTTC. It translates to CASRGLAGGPGEQYF.

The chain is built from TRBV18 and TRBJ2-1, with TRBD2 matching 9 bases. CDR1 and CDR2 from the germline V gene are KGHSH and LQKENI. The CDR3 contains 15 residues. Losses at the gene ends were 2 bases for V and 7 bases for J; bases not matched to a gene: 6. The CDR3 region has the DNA TGTGCCAGCTCACCAGCGGGAGGGCCGGGAAATGAGCAGTTCTTC. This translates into CASSPAGGPGNEQFF.

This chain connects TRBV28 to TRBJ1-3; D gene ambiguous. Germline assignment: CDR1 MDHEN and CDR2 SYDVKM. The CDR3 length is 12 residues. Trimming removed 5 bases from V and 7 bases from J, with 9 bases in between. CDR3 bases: TGTGCCAGCAGTCCCCCGGGGAACACCATATATTTT. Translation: CASSPPGNTIYF.

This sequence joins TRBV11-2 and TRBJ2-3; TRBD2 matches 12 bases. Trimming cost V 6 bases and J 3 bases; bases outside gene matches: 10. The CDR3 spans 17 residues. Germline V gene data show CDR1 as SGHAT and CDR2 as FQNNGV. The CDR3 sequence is CASRSTSGSWETDTQYF. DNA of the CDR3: TGTGCCAGCAGATCGACTAGCGGGAGCTGGGAAACAGATACGCAGTATTTT. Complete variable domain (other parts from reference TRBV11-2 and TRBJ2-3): EAGVAQSPRYKIIEKRQSVAFWCNPISGHATLYWYQQILGQGPKLLIQFQNNGVVDDSQLPKDRFSAERLKGVDSTLKIQPAKLEDSAVYLCASRSTSGSWETDTQYFGPGTRLTVL.

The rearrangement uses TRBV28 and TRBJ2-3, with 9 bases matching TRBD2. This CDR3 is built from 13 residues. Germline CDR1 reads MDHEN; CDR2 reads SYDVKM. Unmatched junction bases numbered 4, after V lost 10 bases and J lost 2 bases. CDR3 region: CATTSGYTDTQYF. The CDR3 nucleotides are TGTGCCACGACTAGCGGATACACAGATACGCAGTATTTT.

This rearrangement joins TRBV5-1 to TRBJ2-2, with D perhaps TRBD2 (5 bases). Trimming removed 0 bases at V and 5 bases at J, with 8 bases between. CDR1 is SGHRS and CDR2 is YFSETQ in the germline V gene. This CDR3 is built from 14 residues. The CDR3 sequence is CASSLERATGELFF. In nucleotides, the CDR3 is TGCGCCAGCAGCTTGGAGAGGGCTACCGGGGAGCTGTTTTTT.